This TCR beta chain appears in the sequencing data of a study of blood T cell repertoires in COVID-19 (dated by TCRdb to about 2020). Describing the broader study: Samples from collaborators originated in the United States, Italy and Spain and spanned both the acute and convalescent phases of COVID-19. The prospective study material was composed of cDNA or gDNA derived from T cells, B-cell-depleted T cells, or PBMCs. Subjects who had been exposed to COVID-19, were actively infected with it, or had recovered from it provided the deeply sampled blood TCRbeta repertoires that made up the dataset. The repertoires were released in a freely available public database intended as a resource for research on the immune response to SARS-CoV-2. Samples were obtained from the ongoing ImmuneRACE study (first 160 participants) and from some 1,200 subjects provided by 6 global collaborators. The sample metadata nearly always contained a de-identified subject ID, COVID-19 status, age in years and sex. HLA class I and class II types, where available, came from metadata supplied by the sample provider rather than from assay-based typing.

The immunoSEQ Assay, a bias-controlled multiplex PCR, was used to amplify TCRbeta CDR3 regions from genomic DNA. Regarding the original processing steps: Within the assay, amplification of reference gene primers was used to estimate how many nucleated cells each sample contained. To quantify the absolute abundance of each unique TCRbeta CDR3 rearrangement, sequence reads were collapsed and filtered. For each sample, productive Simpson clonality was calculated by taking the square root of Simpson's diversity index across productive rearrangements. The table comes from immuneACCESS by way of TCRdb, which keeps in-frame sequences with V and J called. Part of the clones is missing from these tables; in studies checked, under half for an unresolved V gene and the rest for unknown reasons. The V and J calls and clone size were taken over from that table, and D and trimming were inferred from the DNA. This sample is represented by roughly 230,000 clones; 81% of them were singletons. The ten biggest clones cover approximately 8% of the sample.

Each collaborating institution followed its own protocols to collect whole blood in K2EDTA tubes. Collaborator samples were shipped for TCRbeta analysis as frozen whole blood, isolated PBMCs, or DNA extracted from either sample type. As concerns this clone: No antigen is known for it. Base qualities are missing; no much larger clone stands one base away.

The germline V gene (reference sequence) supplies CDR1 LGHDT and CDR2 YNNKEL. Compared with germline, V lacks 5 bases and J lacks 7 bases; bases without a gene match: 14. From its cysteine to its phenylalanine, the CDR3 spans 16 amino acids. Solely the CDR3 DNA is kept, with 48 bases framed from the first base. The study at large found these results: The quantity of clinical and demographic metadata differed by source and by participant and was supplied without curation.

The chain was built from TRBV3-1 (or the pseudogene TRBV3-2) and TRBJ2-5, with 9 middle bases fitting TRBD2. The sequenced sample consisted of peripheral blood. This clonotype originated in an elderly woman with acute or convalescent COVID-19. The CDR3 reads CASSSSPSGIIGTQYF. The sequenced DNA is TGTGCCAGCAGCTCCTCCCCTAGCGGGATAATTGGGACCCAGTACTTC.